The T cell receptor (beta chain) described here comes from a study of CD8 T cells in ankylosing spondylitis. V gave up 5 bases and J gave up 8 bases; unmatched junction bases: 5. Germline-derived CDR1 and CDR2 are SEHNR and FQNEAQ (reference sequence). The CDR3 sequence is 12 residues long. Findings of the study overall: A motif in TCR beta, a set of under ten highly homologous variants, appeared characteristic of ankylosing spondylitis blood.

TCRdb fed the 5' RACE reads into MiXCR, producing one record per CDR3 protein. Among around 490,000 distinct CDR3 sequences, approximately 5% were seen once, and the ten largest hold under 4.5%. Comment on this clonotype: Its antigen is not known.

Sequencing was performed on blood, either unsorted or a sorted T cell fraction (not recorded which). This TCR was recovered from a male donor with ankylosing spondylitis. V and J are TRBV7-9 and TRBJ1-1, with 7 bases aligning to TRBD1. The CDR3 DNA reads TGTGCCAGCAGCGCAGACAGGGAGGAAGCTTTCTTT. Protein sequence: CASSADREEAFF.